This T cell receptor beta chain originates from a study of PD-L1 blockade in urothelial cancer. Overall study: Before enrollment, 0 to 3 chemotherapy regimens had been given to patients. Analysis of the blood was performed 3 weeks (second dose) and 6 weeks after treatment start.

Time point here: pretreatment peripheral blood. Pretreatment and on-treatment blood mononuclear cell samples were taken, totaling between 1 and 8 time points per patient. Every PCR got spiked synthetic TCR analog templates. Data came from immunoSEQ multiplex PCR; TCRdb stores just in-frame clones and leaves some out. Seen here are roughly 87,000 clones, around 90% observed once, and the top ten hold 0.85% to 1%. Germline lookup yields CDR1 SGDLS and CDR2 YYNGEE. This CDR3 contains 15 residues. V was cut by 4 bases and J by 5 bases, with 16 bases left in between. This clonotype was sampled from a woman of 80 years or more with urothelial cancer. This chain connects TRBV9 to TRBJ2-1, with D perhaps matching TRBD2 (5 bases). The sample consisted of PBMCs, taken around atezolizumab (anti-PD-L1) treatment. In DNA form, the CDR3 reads TGTGCCAGCAGCTATGACTACCCAGCCCACAATGAGCAGTTCTTC. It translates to CASSYDYPAHNEQFF.